The present T cell receptor beta chain was sequenced within a study of blood T cell repertoires in COVID-19. As for the study in general: There were acute and convalescent COVID-19 samples, and they came from the United States, Italy and Spain.

Participant reports of clinical history set cohort assignment. The CDR3 is 14 amino acids. CDR1 and CDR2 from the germline V gene are SGHDN and FVKESK. The V end lost 0 bases, the J end lost 2 bases, and 8 bases lay between the germline ends. Original data processing: Cell counts per sample came from amplifying reference gene primers. The data were produced by immunoSEQ multiplex PCR, yet TCRdb's version contains in-frame clones alone and is incomplete. The V and J calls and clone size are taken from that table; D and trimming were inferred from the DNA. The sample has about 480,000 clones, 70% to 90% seen once.

The rearrangement uses TRBV14 and TRBJ2-7; D gene unclear. The sample consisted of PBMCs or T cells enriched from blood (not recorded which). This sequence originates from a woman in her 40s who had recovered from COVID-19. CDR3 sequence reads: CASSQDVVTYEQYF. The CDR3 DNA sequence: TGTGCCAGCAGCCAAGACGTAGTGACCTACGAGCAGTACTTC.